Presented here are 23 T cell receptor beta chains from one specimen sequenced in a study of Ad26.COV2.S vaccination and SARS-CoV-2 variants. The treatment here: around 19 received Ad26.COV2.S at low or high dose, single or two shots; about 5 received placebo; per-sample allocation not given. The samples date from day 63 after the first vaccine or placebo injection. The method was immunoSEQ multiplex PCR; TCRdb's version includes in-frame clones alone and lacks a portion of them. In the table there are some 270,000 clones, around 88% of which are singletons. The sequences come from peripheral blood, collected in a trial of Ad26.COV2.S vaccine versus placebo. The source of these receptors is a person between 18 and 65 years old who received the Ad26.COV2.S COVID-19 vaccine or a placebo.

The chain combines TRBV18 with TRBJ2-7, with TRBD2 as a possible D gene (5 bases). The CDR3 runs to 15 residues. From germline, CDR1 is KGHSH and CDR2 LQKENI. Trimming removed 3 bases from V and 1 base from J, with 13 bases in between. The DNA for the CDR3 is TGTGCCAGCTCACCCGCGGGCGTTTCGTCCTACGAGCAGTACTTC. It translates to CASSPAGVSSYEQYF. The entire variable domain, with the rest obtained from reference TRBV18 and TRBJ2-7, is as follows: NAGVMQNPRHLVRRRGQEARLRCSPMKGHSHVYWYRQLPEEGLKFMVYLQKENIIDESGMPKERFSAEFPKEGPSILRIQQVVRGDSAAYFCASSPAGVSSYEQYFGPGTRLTVT.

The chain has TRBV11-3 and TRBJ1-1, with 7 bases aligning to TRBD1. The junction had 9 bases not matched to a gene; V was cut back by 4 bases and J by 4 bases. The V gene's germline CDR1 is SGHNT and CDR2 YENEEA. The CDR3 extends over 15 amino acids. The CDR3 DNA is TGTGCCAGCAGCTCAACCGGGACAGAGGGCACTGAAGCTTTCTTT. Translating gives CASSSTGTEGTEAFF.

The chain joins TRBV30 to TRBJ1-5; perhaps TRBD1 as D (6 bases). Looked up from germline, CDR1 is GTSNPN and CDR2 is SVGIG (reference sequence). Deletions cut 3 bases from V and 0 bases from J, with 12 bases between. This CDR3 region has 15 residues. As DNA, the CDR3 is TGTGCCTGGAGCTCGGACAGTCATAGCAATCAGCCCCAGCATTTT. Its protein product is CAWSSDSHSNQPQHF.

V and J are TRBV2 and TRBJ2-7, with 11 nucleotides matching TRBD1. CDR3 length equals 19 residues. Germline CDR1 and CDR2: SNHLY and FYNNEI. The V segment lost 6 bases and the J segment 3 bases; nucleotides outside the gene matches: 19. This CDR3 is CASSDNRDRGSPLGYEQYF. CDR3 in DNA: TGTGCCAGCAGCGACAACCGGGACAGGGGGTCGCCGTTGGGCTACGAGCAGTACTTC.

This clone came up once. The V gene is TRBV25-1, the J gene TRBJ2-1; D might be TRBD2 (7 bases). Germline V gene sequence: CDR1 MGHDK, CDR2 SYGVNS. The CDR3 has 15 amino acids. Trimming left V 3 bases short and J 9 bases short, with 18 bases between. The chain's CDR3 is CASSELRGGSSEQFF. CDR3 in DNA: TGTGCCAGCAGTGAGTTGAGGGGGGGAAGTAGTGAGCAGTTCTTC.

The V gene is TRBV6-5, the J gene TRBJ2-7; 8 bases are shared with TRBD2. This CDR3 has 14 amino acids. V dropped 5 bases and J dropped 2; count of bases not matched to a gene: 5. The germline CDR1 and CDR2 sequences are MNHEY and SVGAGI. The CDR3 reads CASSPGRGTYEQYV. DNA of the CDR3: TGTGCCAGCAGTCCCGGGAGGGGAACCTACGAGCAGTACGTC.

This chain's CDR3 is CASSPFRNGNTEAFF. In nucleotides, the CDR3 is TGCGCCAGCAGCCCCTTCCGGAATGGGAACACTGAAGCTTTCTTT. This sequence joins TRBV4-1 and TRBJ1-1, with no clear D. The CDR3 runs 15 residues. The ends were cut back, 4 bases at V and 1 base at J, with 13 bases in the middle. From germline, CDR1 is MGHRA and CDR2 YSYEKL.

This clone was counted between two and nine times. The chain couples TRBV6-5 to TRBJ1-1, with 9 bases matching TRBD1. CDR3 length: 14 amino acids. V shed 1 base and J 3 bases; nucleotides not matched to a gene: 0. Germline V gene data show CDR1 as MNHEY and CDR2 as SVGAGI. The CDR3 spells CASSYWTGDTEAFF. The DNA of the CDR3 is TGTGCCAGCAGTTACTGGACAGGGGACACTGAAGCTTTCTTT.

The V call is TRBV6-5, the J call TRBJ1-2; D might be TRBD1 (6 bases). CDR1 and CDR2 (germline): MNHEY, SVGAGI. There are 16 residues in the CDR3. V gave up 0 bases and J gave up 7 bases, with 18 bases separating them. Here the CDR3 DNA reads TGTGCCAGCAGTTACTCTGGGGGGCTGCTGGGAGCTGGCTACACCTTC. Translated, it gives CASSYSGGLLGAGYTF.

The chain employs TRBV4-3 and TRBJ2-4; 8 nucleotides align to TRBD2. The junction had 10 bases not matched to a gene; V was cut back by 2 bases and J by 4 bases. CDR1 and CDR2 from the germline V gene are LGHNA and YSLEER. This CDR3 has 17 amino acids. CDR3 sequence: CASSQKREMSSKNIQYF. The CDR3 coding sequence is TGCGCCAGCAGCCAAAAGCGGGAGATGAGTTCGAAAAACATTCAGTACTTC.

The chain is built from TRBV7-9 and TRBJ2-3; 9 nucleotides match TRBD2. There are 15 residues in the CDR3. Germline CDR1 SEHNR, CDR2 FQNEAQ (reference sequence). J was trimmed by 8 bases and V by 3 bases; bases with no gene match: 9. The DNA for the CDR3 is TGTGCCAGCAGCTTTGGGGCGGGAGGGCCGGTTACGCAGTATTTT. Its translation: CASSFGAGGPVTQYF.

CDR3 bases: TGTGCCACCAGCACCGGGACGGTTGCCTCTGAAAAACTGTTTTTT. Translation: CATSTGTVASEKLFF. This chain links TRBV15 with TRBJ1-4, with D tentatively TRBD1 (5 bases). This CDR3 is 15 amino acids long. Germline CDR1 LNHNV, CDR2 YYDKDF (reference sequence). With 4 bases removed from V and 7 bases from J, the gap between germline ends came to 16 bases.

The chain is built from TRBV24-1 and TRBJ2-2, with 8 bases that match TRBD1. The ends lost 3 bases at V and 8 bases at J; junction bases unmatched: 10. Germline CDR1 and CDR2: KGHDR and SFDVKD. There are 16 residues in the CDR3. The CDR3 loop reads CATSDRTGTVGGELFF. DNA for the CDR3: TGTGCCACCAGTGATAGGACAGGGACCGTCGGGGGGGAGCTGTTTTTT.

This sequence joins TRBV20-1 and TRBJ1-2, with no clear D. From germline, CDR1 is DFQATT and CDR2 SNEGSKA (reference sequence). The CDR3 consists of 14 residues. The V gene lost 3 bases and the J gene lost 0 bases, with 11 bases spanning the gap. CDR3 DNA sequence: TGCAGTGCTAGTCCCCAACCCGCTAACTATGGCTACACCTTC. It encodes CSASPQPANYGYTF.

This chain connects TRBV5-1 to TRBJ2-7; D is unresolved. Germline CDR1 SGHRS, CDR2 YFSETQ. CDR3 length: 13 residues. Trimming pared 4 bases from V and 0 bases from J, leaving 8 bases between. CDR3 bases: TGCGCCAGCAGCCTCAGCAGCTCCTACGAGCAGTACTTC. It yields the protein CASSLSSSYEQYF.

The chain couples TRBV14 to TRBJ2-3; maybe TRBD2 (5 bases). The CDR3 has 13 amino acids. Germline assignment: CDR1 SGHDN and CDR2 FVKESK. V lost 4 bases and J 5 bases, leaving 10 bases between the germline ends. CDR3 coding DNA: TGTGCCAGCAGCCGCGGACTGCTAGATACGCAGTATTTT. Translation gives CASSRGLLDTQYF.

The chain recombines TRBV11-2 with TRBJ2-5; 7 bases are shared with TRBD1. This CDR3 has 14 amino acids. Germline values: CDR1 SGHAT, CDR2 FQNNGV. The V segment lost 2 bases and the J segment 5 bases; nucleotides outside the gene matches: 5. Here the CDR3 DNA reads TGTGCCAGCAGCTTAACGACAGGGACGGAGACCCAGTACTTC. This encodes CASSLTTGTETQYF.

The chain's CDR3 is CASSIRHNEQFF. Written as DNA, the CDR3 is TGTGCCAGTAGTATACGGCACAATGAGCAGTTCTTC. The chain uses TRBV19 and TRBJ2-1; D unclear. The CDR3 contains 12 residues. Germline V CDR1 and CDR2: LNHDA, SQIVND (reference sequence). Trimming took off 2 bases at V and 5 bases at J, with 4 bases between the two ends. The full variable domain, its missing parts supplied by reference TRBV19 and TRBJ2-1, is DGGITQSPKYLFRKEGQNVTLSCEQNLNHDAMYWYRQDPGQGLRLIYYSQIVNDFQKGDIAEGYSVSREKKESFPLTVTSAQKNPTAFYLCASSIRHNEQFFGPGTRLTVL.

In this sample, this clone turned up once. The V and J genes are TRBV6-1 and TRBJ2-7, with D maybe TRBD1 (6 bases). The germline CDR1 and CDR2 sequences are MNHNS and SASEGT. The CDR3 has 19 residues. Trimming removed 3 bases from V and 2 bases from J, with 26 bases in between. CDR3 residues: CASSDPTLRDMGIPYEQYV. The DNA for the CDR3 is TGTGCCAGCAGTGACCCCACCCTACGGGACATGGGTATCCCCTACGAGCAGTACGTC.

The J gene is TRBJ1-2, the V gene TRBV7-3, with a possible D match to TRBD1 (5 bases). Per the germline V gene, CDR1 is SGHTA and CDR2 is FQGTGA. The V gene lost 1 base and the J gene lost 1 base, with 10 bases spanning the gap. The CDR3 totals 15 residues. The CDR3 loop reads CASSLSGGVNYGYTF. The DNA of the CDR3 is TGTGCCAGCAGCTTAAGCGGAGGGGTTAACTATGGCTACACCTTC. Supplemented by reference TRBV7-3 and TRBJ1-2, the full variable domain reads GAGVSQTPSNKVTEKGKYVELRCDPISGHTALYWYRQSLGQGPEFLIYFQGTGAADDSGLPNDRFFAVRPEGSVSTLKIQRTERGDSAVYLCASSLSGGVNYGYTFGSGTRLTVV.

V and J are TRBV12-3 or TRBV12-4 and TRBJ1-2; D gene unclear. The CDR3 is 12 residues long. The V end was cut by 4 bases, the J end by 8 bases, with 11 bases between. CDR3 sequence reads: CASSSMGRGYTF. The DNA for the CDR3 is TGTGCCAGCAGTTCAATGGGCCGGGGCTACACCTTC.

J is TRBJ1-5 and V is TRBV28; D remains ambiguous. The CDR3 contains 12 residues. Trimming took off 6 bases at V and 6 bases at J, with 9 bases between the two ends. Germline V gene data show CDR1 as MDHEN and CDR2 as SYDVKM. CDR3 loop: CASSSKIQPQHF. For the CDR3, the DNA is TGTGCCAGCAGCTCTAAGATTCAGCCCCAGCATTTT.

A remark on this clone: The same CDR3 is also encoded by other DNA sequences in this sample. CDR3 protein: CASSLLAGGYNEQFF. CDR3 bases: TGTGCCAGCAGCTTGCTAGCGGGGGGGTACAATGAGCAGTTCTTC. J is TRBJ2-1 and V is TRBV7-2; 12 positions agree with TRBD2. Trimming removed 3 bases from V and 4 bases from J; junction bases left unmatched: 1. The CDR3 sequence is 15 residues long. Germline V gene data show CDR1 as SGHTA and CDR2 as FQGNSA.